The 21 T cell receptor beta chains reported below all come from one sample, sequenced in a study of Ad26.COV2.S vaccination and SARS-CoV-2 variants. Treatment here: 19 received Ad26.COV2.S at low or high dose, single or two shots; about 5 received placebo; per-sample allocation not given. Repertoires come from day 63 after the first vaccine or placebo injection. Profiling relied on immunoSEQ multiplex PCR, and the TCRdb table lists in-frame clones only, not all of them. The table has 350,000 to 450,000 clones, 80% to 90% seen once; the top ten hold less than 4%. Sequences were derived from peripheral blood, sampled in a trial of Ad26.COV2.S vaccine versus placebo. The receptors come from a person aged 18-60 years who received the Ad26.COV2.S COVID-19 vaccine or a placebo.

CDR3 region: CASSFAGGPYEQYF. In nucleotides, the CDR3 is TGTGCCAGCAGCTTCGCAGGGGGCCCCTACGAGCAGTACTTC. The chain recombines TRBV11-2 with TRBJ2-7; 8 bases map to TRBD1. With V trimmed by 3 bases and J by 2 bases, 3 bases remained unmatched. This CDR3 is built from 14 residues. Germline loops: CDR1 SGHAT, CDR2 FQNNGV.

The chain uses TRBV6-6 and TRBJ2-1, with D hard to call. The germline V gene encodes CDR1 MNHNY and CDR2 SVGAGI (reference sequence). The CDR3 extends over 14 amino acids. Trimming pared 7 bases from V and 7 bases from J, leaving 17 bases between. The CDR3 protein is CASTYGRFRNEQFF. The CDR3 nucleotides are TGTGCCAGCACCTACGGGCGGTTTAGGAATGAGCAGTTCTTC.

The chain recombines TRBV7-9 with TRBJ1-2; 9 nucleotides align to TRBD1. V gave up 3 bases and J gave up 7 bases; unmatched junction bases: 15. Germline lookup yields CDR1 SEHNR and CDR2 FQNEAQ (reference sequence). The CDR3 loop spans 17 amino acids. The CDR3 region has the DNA TGTGCCAGCAGCTTCTCCTCCTCCGGGACAGGGACCGGTGGCTACACCTTC. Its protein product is CASSFSSSGTGTGGYTF.

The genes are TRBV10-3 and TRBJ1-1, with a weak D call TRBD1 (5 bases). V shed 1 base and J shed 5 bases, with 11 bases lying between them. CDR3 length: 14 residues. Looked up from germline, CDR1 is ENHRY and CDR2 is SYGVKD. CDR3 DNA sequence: TGTGCCATCAGTGAGTACAACCGGGGGACTGAAGCTTTCTTT. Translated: CAISEYNRGTEAFF.

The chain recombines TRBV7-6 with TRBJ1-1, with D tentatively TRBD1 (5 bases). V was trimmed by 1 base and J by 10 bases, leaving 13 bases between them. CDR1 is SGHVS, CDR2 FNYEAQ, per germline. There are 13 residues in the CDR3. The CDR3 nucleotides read TGTGCCAGCAGCTTAGATGGGGAGGGGCCAGCTTTCTTT. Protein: CASSLDGEGPAFF.

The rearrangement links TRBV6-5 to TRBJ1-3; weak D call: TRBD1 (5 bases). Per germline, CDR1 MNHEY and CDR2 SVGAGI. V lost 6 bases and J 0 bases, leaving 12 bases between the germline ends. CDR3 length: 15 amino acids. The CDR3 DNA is TGTGCCAGCAGCAGGGTGTTTACCTCTGGAAACACCATATATTTT. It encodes CASSRVFTSGNTIYF.

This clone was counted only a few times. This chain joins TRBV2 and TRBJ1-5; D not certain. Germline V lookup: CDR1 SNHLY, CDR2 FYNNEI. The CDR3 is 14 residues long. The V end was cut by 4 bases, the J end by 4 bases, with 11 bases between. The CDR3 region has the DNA TGTGCCAGCAGTGCCAGGTCGGGGAATCAGCCCCAGCATTTT. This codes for CASSARSGNQPQHF.

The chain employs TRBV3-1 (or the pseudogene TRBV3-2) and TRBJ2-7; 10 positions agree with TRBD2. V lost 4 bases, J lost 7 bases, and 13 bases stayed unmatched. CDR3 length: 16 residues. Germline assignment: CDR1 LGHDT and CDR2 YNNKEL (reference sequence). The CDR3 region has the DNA TGTGCCAGCAGCCCCCCAAGGGCTAGCGGGAGTAGTGAGCAGTACTTC. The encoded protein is CASSPPRASGSSEQYF.

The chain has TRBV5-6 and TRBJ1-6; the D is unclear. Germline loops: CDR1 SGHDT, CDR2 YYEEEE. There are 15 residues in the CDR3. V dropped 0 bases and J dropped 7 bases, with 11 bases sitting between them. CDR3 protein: CASSLDPATNSPLHF. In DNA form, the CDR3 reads TGTGCCAGCAGCTTGGACCCTGCGACCAATTCACCCCTCCACTTT.

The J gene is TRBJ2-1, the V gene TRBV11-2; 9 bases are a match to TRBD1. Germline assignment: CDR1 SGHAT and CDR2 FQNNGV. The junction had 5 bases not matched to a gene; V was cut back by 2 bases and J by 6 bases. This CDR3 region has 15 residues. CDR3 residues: CASSLFGTGLNEQFF. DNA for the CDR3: TGTGCCAGCAGCTTATTCGGGACAGGGCTCAATGAGCAGTTCTTC.

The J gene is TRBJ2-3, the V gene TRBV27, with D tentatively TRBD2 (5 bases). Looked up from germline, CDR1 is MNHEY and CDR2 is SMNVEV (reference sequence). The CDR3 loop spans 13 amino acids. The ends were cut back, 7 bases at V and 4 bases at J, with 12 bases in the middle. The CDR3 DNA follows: TGTGCCAGCAAAAGCTCGCGGGCAGATACGCAGTATTTT. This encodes CASKSSRADTQYF.

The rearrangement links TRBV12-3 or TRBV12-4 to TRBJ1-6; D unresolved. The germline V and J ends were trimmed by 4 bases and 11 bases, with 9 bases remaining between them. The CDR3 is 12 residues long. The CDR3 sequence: CASSSEAPPLHF. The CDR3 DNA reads TGTGCCAGCAGTTCAGAGGCCCCACCCCTCCACTTT.

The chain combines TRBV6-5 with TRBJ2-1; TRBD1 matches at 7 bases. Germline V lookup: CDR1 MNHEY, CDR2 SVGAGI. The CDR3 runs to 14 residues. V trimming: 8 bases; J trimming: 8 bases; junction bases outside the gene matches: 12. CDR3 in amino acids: CASAPGQPFDEQFF. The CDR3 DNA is TGTGCCAGCGCTCCGGGACAGCCCTTCGATGAGCAGTTCTTC.

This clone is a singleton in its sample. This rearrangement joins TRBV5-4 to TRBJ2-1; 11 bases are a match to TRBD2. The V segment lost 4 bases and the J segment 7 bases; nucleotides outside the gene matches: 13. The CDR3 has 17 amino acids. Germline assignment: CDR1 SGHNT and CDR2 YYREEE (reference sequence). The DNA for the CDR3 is TGTGCCAGCAGCATTATAGCGGGAGGGCCTCATAGTAATGAGCAGTTCTTC. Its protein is CASSIIAGGPHSNEQFF.

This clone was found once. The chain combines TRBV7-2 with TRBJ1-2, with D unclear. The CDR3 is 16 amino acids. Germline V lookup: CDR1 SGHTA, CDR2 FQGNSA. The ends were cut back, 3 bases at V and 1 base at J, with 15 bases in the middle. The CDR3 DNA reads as TGTGCCAGCAGCTTCATCGGTACGGGCCTTAACTATGGCTACACCTTC. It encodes CASSFIGTGLNYGYTF.

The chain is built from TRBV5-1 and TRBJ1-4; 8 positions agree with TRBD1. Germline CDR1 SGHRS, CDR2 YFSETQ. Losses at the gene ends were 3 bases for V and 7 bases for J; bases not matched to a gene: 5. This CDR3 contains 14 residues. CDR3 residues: CASSYGQGIEKLFF. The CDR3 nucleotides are TGCGCCAGCAGCTACGGACAGGGCATTGAAAAACTGTTTTTT.

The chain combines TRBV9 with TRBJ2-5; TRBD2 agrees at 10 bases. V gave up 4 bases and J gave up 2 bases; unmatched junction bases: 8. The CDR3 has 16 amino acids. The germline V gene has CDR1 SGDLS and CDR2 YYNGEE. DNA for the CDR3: TGTGCCAGCAGCTCCCGACGAGCGGGGGGGCAAGAGACCCAGTACTTC. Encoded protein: CASSSRRAGGQETQYF. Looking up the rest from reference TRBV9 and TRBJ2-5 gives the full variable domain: DSGVTQTPKHLITATGQRVTLRCSPRSGDLSVYWYQQSLDQGLQFLIQYYNGEERAKGNILERFSAQQFPDLHSELNLSSLELGDSALYFCASSSRRAGGQETQYFGPGTRLLVL.

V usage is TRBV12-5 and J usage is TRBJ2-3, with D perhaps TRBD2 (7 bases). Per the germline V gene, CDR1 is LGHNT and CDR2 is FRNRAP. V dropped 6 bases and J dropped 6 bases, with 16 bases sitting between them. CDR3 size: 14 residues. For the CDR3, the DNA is TGTGCTAGTGGCCAATCTGGGGGGGCGGATACGCAGTATTTT. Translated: CASGQSGGADTQYF.

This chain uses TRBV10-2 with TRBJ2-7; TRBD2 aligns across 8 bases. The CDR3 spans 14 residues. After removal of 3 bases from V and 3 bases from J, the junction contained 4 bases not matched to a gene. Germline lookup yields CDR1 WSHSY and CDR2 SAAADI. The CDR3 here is CASSDNGRGYEQYF. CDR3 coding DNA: TGCGCCAGCAGTGATAACGGGAGGGGCTACGAGCAGTACTTC.

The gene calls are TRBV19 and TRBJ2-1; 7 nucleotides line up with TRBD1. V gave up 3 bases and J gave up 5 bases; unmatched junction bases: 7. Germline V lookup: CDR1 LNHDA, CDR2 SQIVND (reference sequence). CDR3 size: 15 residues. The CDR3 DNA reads TGTGCCAGTAGTATTTCCAGGGGGTGGGACAATGAGCAGTTCTTC. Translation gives CASSISRGWDNEQFF.

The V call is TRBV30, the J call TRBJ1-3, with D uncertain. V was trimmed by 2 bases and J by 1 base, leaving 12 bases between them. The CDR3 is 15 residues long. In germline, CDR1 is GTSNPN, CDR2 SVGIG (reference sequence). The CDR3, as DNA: TGTGCCTGGAGTTTCACCGTTACTTCTGGAAACACCATATATTTT. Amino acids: CAWSFTVTSGNTIYF.